This T cell receptor (beta chain) came from a study of Graves' ophthalmopathy and Graves' hyperthyroidism. Study at large: Ophthalmopathy not arising within 18 months of follow-up defined hyperthyroidism as stable.

Study-wide points: Separation of ophthalmopathy from stable hyperthyroidism was achieved by a 13-signature model, at approximately 88% sensitivity and approximately 84% specificity. Blood samples also showed most expanded thyroid clonotypes exceeding 0.001 frequency.

The sequenced template was RNA, covering the TCR beta CDR3 region. Second-round multiplex PCR followed a first-round RT-PCR using HTBI primers. MiXCR, run by TCRdb on the multiplex PCR reads, gives a single entry per CDR3 protein. The sample carries over a million distinct CDR3 sequences, 36% recorded once. This clonotype was picked up one time. Antigen: not known. The CDR3 is made up of 11 amino acids. The V end was cut by 5 bases, the J end by 8 bases, with 12 bases between. Germline CDR1 and CDR2: DFQATT and SNEGSKA (reference sequence). Aged 18 to 65, hyperthyroidism patients had new diagnoses of under 2 months' duration.

The sequence was obtained from an adult man with Graves' hyperthyroidism. The chain employs TRBV20-1 and TRBJ1-1; D ambiguous. Sequences were obtained from peripheral blood or thyroid tissue (not recorded which). The CDR3 nucleotides are TGCAGTGCTCCGCGGGGTAGAGAAGCTTTCTTT. Amino acid sequence: CSAPRGREAFF.